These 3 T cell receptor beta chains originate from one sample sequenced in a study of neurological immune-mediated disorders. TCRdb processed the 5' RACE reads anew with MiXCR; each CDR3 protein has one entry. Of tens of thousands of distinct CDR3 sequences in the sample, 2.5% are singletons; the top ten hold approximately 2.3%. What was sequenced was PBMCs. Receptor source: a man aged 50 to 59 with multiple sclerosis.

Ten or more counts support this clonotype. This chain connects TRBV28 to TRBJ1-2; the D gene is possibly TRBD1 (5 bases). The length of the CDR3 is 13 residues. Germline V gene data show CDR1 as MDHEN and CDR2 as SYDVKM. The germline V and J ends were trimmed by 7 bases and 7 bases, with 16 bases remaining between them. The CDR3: CASILRGAGGYTF. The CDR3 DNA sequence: TGTGCCAGCATCCTTAGAGGGGCAGGTGGCTACACCTTC.

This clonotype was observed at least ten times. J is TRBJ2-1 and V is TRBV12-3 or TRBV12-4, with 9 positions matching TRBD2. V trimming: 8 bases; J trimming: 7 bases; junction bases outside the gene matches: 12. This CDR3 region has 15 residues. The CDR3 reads CASRTLAGVGNEQFF. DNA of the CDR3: TGTGCCAGCCGAACCTTAGCGGGGGTGGGGAATGAGCAGTTCTTC.

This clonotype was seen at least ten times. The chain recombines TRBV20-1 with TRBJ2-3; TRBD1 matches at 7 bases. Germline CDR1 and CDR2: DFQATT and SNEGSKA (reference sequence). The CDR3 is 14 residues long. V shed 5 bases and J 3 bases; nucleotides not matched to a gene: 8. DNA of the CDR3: TGCAGTGCTTTACAGGGGTCAGAGACAGATACGCAGTATTTT. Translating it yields CSALQGSETDTQYF.